These 13 T cell receptor beta chains were sequenced from one sample in a study of blood T cell repertoires in COVID-19. Method: immunoSEQ multiplex PCR; TCRdb's copy keeps in-frame clones and lacks some. The table has about 150,000 clones, over 70% seen once. The sample consisted of peripheral blood. These receptors were taken from a man aged 60 to 75 with active or convalescent COVID-19.

In its sample, this clone was seen once. DNA for the CDR3: TGTGCCGGGGGGATTTTAGGCACAGATACGCAGTATTTT. Translation gives CAGGILGTDTQYF. This rearrangement joins TRBV2 to TRBJ2-3, with D perhaps TRBD2 (6 bases). Germline CDR1 and CDR2: SNHLY and FYNNEI. The CDR3 has 13 residues. The germline V and J ends were trimmed by 11 bases and 1 base, with 13 bases remaining between them. The full variable domain, rest sourced from reference TRBV2 and TRBJ2-3, is EPEVTQTPSHQVTQMGQEVILRCVPISNHLYFYWYRQILGQKVEFLVSFYNNEISEKSEIFDDQFSVERPDGSNFTLKIRSTKLEDSAMYFCAGGILGTDTQYFGPGTRLTVL.

V usage is TRBV7-3 and J usage is TRBJ1-6; 7 nucleotides line up with TRBD1. After removal of 5 bases from V and 7 bases from J, the junction contained 8 bases not matched to a gene. The CDR3 is 15 amino acids. Germline values: CDR1 SGHTA, CDR2 FQGTGA. The CDR3, as DNA: TGTGCCAGCAGCCTTCAGGGGGGATTAAATTCACCCCTCCACTTT. Encoded protein: CASSLQGGLNSPLHF.

The chain uses TRBV9 and TRBJ2-7; D might be TRBD2 (5 bases). The length of the CDR3 is 13 residues. Germline V CDR1 and CDR2: SGDLS, YYNGEE. The V gene lost 0 bases and the J gene lost 5 bases, with 9 bases spanning the gap. The CDR3 coding sequence is TGTGCCAGCAGCGTAGCTGGGAGAGACGAGCAGTACTTC. The encoded protein is CASSVAGRDEQYF.

The J gene is TRBJ2-1, the V gene TRBV6-1; TRBD2 might be the D (6 bases). Germline V gene lookup returns CDR1 MNHNS and CDR2 SASEGT. V lost 2 bases to trimming and J lost 6 bases, with 11 bases between them. The CDR3 has 14 residues. CDR3 sequence reads: CASSETGDINEQFF. The CDR3 DNA is TGTGCCAGCAGTGAAACGGGGGATATCAATGAGCAGTTCTTC.

The chain uses TRBV6-6 and TRBJ2-2, with 9 nucleotides matching TRBD1. Losses at the gene ends were 8 bases for V and 6 bases for J; bases not matched to a gene: 10. CDR3 length equals 15 residues. Germline lookup yields CDR1 MNHNY and CDR2 SVGAGI (reference sequence). CDR3 nucleotides: TGTGCCAGCCGACTTGGGACAGGGAAGGCCGGGGAGCTGTTTTTT. This codes for CASRLGTGKAGELFF.

The rearrangement uses TRBV7-2 and TRBJ2-3, with 7 positions matching TRBD1. V lost 6 bases to trimming and J lost 4 bases; unmatched junction nucleotides: 10. The germline CDR1 and CDR2 sequences are SGHTA and FQGNSA. CDR3 size: 15 residues. The CDR3 DNA sequence: TGTGCCAGCAGAATAGGGGGCGCAAGACCAGATACGCAGTATTTT. Protein product: CASRIGGARPDTQYF.

The chain links TRBV7-3 to TRBJ2-3, with 11 bases lining up with TRBD1. Trimming removed 5 bases from V and 9 bases from J; junction bases left unmatched: 7. The CDR3 runs to 14 residues. Germline CDR1 reads SGHTA; CDR2 reads FQGTGA. This CDR3 is CASSKGQGEGTQYF. CDR3 nucleotides: TGTGCCAGCAGCAAGGGACAGGGGGAAGGCACGCAGTATTTT.

V is TRBV5-4 and J is TRBJ2-1; 10 bases align to TRBD2. This CDR3 spans 15 amino acids. The ends lost 2 bases at V and 4 bases at J; junction bases unmatched: 3. Germline assignment: CDR1 SGHNT and CDR2 YYREEE (reference sequence). The CDR3 spells CASSLAGGQYNEQFF. As DNA, the CDR3 is TGTGCCAGCAGCTTAGCGGGAGGGCAATACAATGAGCAGTTCTTC.

V usage is TRBV7-2 and J usage is TRBJ1-5; 8 bases align to TRBD1. V gave up 5 bases and J gave up 3 bases; unmatched junction bases: 9. From germline, CDR1 is SGHTA and CDR2 FQGNSA. The CDR3 length is 16 residues. The DNA of the CDR3 is TGTGCCAGCAGCAAAGGGGACAGGCGTCCCAATCAGCCCCAGCATTTT. Its protein is CASSKGDRRPNQPQHF.

The chain carries TRBV19 and TRBJ2-7; D is possibly TRBD1 (7 bases). Germline CDR1 reads LNHDA; CDR2 reads SQIVND (reference sequence). The V gene lost 5 bases and the J gene lost 4 bases, with 12 bases spanning the gap. The CDR3 totals 13 residues. Written as DNA, the CDR3 is TGTGCCAGTAGTTCAGGGGGAGGATACGAGCAGTACTTC. This encodes CASSSGGGYEQYF.

The gene calls are TRBV5-5 and TRBJ1-5; D not resolved. This CDR3 region has 14 residues. Looked up from germline, CDR1 is SGHKS and CDR2 is YYEKEE (reference sequence). Trimming left V 0 bases short and J 6 bases short, with 10 bases between. CDR3 protein: CASSLDQDRQPQHF. DNA for the CDR3: TGTGCCAGCAGCTTGGATCAGGATCGTCAGCCCCAGCATTTT.

CDR3 sequence: CASRGGTDTQYF. Written as DNA, the CDR3 is TGTGCCAGCAGAGGGGGCACAGATACGCAGTATTTT. This rearrangement joins TRBV12-3 or TRBV12-4 to TRBJ2-3; perhaps TRBD1 as D (5 bases). Trimming took off 6 bases at V and 1 base at J, with 5 bases between the two ends. The length of the CDR3 is 12 residues.

CDR3 coding DNA: TGTGCGAGGGACAGCTACGAGCAGTACTTC. This sequence encodes CARDSYEQYF. This chain connects TRBV12-2 to TRBJ2-7; the tabulated D call, TRBD1, remains unverified against the DNA. TRBV12-2 is given as a pseudogene. CDR3 length equals 10 residues.